This T cell receptor (beta chain) was observed in a study of blood T cell repertoires in COVID-19. The overall study: PBMCs, B-cell-depleted T cells, or T cells provided the cDNA or gDNA that made up the material.

The protocol was immunoSEQ multiplex PCR, while the TCRdb copy is restricted to in-frame clones and leaves out a portion. The sample carries 150,000 to 200,000 clones, about 87% recorded once. Followed over time, Seattle patients had been enrolled while infection was active. Germline CDR1 is SGHKS and CDR2 is YYEKEE (reference sequence). The CDR3 length is 15 residues. V trimming: 3 bases; J trimming: 1 base; junction bases outside the gene matches: 3. The specimen sequenced was peripheral blood. The V call is TRBV5-5, the J call TRBJ1-3; TRBD1 aligns across 8 bases. This sequence originates from an elderly woman with COVID-19, enrolled during active disease. CDR3 sequence (DNA): TGTGCCAGCAGCTGGGGACAGGAATCTGGAAACACCATATATTTT. Amino acid sequence: CASSWGQESGNTIYF.